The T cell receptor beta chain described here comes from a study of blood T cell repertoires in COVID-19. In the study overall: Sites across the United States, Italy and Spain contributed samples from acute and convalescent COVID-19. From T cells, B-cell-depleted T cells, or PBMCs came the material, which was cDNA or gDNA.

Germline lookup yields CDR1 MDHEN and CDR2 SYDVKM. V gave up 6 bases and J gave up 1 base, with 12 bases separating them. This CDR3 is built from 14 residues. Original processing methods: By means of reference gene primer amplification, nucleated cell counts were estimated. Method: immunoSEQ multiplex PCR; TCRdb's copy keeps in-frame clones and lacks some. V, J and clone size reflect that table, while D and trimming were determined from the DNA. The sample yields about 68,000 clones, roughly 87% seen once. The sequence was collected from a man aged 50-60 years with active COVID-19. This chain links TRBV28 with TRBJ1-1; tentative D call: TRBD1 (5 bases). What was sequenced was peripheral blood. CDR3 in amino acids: CASRQGGRNTEAFF. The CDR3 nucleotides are TGTGCCAGCAGGCAGGGTGGTCGGAACACTGAAGCTTTCTTT.